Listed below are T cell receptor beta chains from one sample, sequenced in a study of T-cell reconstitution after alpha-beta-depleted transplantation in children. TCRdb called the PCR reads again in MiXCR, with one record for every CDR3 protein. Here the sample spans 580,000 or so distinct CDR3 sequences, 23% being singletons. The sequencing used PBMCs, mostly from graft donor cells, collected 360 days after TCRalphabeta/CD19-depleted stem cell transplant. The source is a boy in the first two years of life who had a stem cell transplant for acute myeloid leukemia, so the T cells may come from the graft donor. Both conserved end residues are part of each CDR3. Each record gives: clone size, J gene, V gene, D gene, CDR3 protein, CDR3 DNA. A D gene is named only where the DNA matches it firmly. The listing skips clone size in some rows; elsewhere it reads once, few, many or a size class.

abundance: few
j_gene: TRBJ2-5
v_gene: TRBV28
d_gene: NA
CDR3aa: CASSLRAAYQETQYF
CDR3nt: TGTGCCAGCAGTTTACGGGCAGCTTACCAAGAGACCCAGTACTTC

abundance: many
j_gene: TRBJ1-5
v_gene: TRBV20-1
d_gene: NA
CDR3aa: CSASDGHSNQPQHF
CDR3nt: TGCAGTGCTTCTGACGGACATAGCAATCAGCCCCAGCATTTT

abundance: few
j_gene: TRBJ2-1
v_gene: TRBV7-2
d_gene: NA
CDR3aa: CASRRDFSYNEQFF
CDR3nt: TGTGCCAGCAGGAGAGATTTCTCCTACAATGAGCAGTTCTTC

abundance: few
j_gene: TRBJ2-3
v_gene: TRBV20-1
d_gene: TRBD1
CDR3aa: CSAPPKIHRGFTDTQYF
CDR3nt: TGCAGTGCTCCCCCAAAAATCCACAGGGGTTTTACAGATACGCAGTATTTT

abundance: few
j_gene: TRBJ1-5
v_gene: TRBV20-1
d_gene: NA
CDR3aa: CSARERQDRNQPQHF
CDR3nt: TGCAGTGCTAGAGAACGACAGGACCGCAATCAGCCCCAGCATTTT

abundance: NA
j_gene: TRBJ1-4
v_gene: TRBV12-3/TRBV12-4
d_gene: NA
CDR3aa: CASSLGELARPEKLFF
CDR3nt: TGTGCCAGCAGTTTAGGGGAGCTAGCCCGACCCGAAAAACTGTTTTTT

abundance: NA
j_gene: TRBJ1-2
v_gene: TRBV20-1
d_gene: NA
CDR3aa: CSARAKDYGYTF
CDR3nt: TGCAGTGCTAGGGCGAAAGACTATGGCTACACCTTC

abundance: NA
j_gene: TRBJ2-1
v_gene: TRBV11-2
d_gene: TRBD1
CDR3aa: CASSPRMDRNSINEQFF
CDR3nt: TGTGCCAGCAGCCCTCGGATGGACAGGAATTCCATCAATGAGCAGTTCTTC

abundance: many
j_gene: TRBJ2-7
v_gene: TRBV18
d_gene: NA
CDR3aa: CASSHREGENEQYF
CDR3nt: TGTGCCAGCTCACATCGAGAGGGAGAGAACGAGCAGTACTTC

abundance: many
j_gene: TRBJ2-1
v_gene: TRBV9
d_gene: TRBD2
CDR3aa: CASSAPTSGYNEQFF
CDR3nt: TGTGCCAGCAGCGCACCGACTAGCGGCTACAATGAGCAGTTCTTC

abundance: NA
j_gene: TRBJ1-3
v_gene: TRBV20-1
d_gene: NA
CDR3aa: CSARDSGRLGNTIYF
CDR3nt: TGCAGTGCTAGAGATTCCGGACGCCTTGGAAACACCATATATTTT

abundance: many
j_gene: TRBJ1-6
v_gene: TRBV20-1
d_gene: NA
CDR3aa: CSARGGGSYNSPLHF
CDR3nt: TGCAGTGCTAGAGGGGGAGGCTCCTATAATTCACCCCTCCACTTT

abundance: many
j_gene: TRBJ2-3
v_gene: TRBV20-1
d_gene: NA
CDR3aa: CSANGQFADTQYF
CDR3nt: TGCAGTGCTAATGGACAGTTTGCAGATACGCAGTATTTT

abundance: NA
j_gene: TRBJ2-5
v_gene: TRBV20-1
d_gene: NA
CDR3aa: CSALTPQETQYF
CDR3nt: TGCAGTGCTCTGACACCGCAAGAGACCCAGTACTTC

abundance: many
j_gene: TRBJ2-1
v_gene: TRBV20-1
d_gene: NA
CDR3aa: CSAIPGHPSYNEQFF
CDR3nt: TGCAGTGCTATACCGGGACACCCTTCCTACAATGAGCAGTTCTTC

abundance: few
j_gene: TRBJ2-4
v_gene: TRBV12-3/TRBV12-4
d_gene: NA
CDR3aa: CASSQLVTEVGENIQYF
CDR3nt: TGTGCCAGCAGCCAACTCGTTACAGAGGTCGGGGAAAACATTCAGTACTTC

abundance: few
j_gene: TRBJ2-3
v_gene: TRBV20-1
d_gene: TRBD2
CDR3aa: CSARDSRLAPDTQYF
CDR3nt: TGCAGTGCTAGAGATTCTAGACTAGCCCCAGATACGCAGTATTTT

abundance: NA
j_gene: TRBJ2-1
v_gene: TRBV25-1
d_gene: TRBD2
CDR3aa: CASSEYTSGGRNEQFF
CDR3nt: TGTGCCAGCAGTGAATATACTAGCGGGGGCAGGAATGAGCAGTTCTTC

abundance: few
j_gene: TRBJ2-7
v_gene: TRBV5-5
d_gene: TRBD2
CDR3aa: CASSFNPGGGYEQYF
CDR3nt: TGTGCCAGCAGCTTTAACCCGGGAGGGGGCTACGAGCAGTACTTC

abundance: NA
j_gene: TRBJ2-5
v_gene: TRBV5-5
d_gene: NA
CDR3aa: CASSPGGKNQETQYF
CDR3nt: TGTGCCAGCAGTCCTGGGGGGAAGAACCAAGAGACCCAGTACTTC

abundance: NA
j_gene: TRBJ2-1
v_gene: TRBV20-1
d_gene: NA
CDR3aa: CSASPGGGVHNEQFF
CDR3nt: TGCAGTGCTAGTCCAGGGGGAGGCGTCCACAATGAGCAGTTCTTC

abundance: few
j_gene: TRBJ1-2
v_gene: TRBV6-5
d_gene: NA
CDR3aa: CASSNREDGYTF
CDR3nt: TGTGCCAGCAGTAACAGGGAAGATGGCTACACCTTC

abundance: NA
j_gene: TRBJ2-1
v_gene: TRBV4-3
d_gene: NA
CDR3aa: CASSQDPEGGIEQFF
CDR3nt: TGCGCCAGCAGCCAAGATCCGGAGGGGGGTATAGAGCAGTTCTTC

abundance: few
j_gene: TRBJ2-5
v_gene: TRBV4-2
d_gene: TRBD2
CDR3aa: CASSQTRLAGETQYF
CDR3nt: TGTGCCAGCAGCCAAACCCGACTAGCGGGAGAGACCCAGTACTTC

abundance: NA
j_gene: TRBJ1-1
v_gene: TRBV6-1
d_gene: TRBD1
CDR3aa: CASIRTGGKTEAFF
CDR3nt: TGTGCCAGCATCAGGACAGGGGGGAAGACTGAAGCTTTCTTT

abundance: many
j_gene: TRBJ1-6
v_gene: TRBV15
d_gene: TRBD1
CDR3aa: CATSRTGEASPLHF
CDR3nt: TGTGCCACCAGCAGAACAGGGGAGGCTTCACCCCTCCACTTT

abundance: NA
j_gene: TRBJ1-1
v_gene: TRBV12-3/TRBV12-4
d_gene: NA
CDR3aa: CASSFLYSTEAFF
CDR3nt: TGTGCCAGCAGTTTTCTGTATTCCACTGAAGCTTTCTTT